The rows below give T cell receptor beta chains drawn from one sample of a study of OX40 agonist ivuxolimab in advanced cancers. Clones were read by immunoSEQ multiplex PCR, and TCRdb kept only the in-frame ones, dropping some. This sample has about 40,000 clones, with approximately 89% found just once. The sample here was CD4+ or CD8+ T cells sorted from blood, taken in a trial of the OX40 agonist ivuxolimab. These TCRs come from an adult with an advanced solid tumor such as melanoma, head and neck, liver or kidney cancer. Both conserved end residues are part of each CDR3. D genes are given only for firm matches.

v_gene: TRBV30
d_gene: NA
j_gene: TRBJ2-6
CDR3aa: CAFGGGFGANVLTF
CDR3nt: TGTGCCTTCGGCGGTGGATTTGGGGCCAACGTCCTGACTTTC

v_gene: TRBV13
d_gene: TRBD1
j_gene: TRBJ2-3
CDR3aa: CASSPFGQGATDTQYF
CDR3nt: TGTGCCAGCAGCCCCTTCGGGCAGGGGGCAACAGATACGCAGTATTTT

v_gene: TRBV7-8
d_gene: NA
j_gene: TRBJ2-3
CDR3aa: CASSYLGGGGRQTDTQYF
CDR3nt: TGTGCCAGCAGCTATCTCGGAGGGGGCGGGAGGCAAACAGATACGCAGTATTTT

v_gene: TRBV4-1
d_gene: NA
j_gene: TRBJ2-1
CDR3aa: CASSQGQISYNEQFF
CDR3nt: TGCGCCAGCAGCCAAGGGCAGATATCCTACAATGAGCAGTTCTTC

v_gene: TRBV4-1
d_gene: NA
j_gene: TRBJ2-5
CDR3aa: CASSQAGEQYF
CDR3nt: TGCGCCAGCAGCCAAGCGGGAGAGCAGTACTTC

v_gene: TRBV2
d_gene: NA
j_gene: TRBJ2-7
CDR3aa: CALSRDPSRYEQYF
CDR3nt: TGTGCCCTATCCAGGGACCCTTCCCGCTACGAGCAGTACTTC

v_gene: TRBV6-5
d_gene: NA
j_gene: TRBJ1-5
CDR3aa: CASSQNSNQPQHF
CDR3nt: TGTGCCAGCAGTCAAAATAGCAATCAGCCCCAGCATTTT

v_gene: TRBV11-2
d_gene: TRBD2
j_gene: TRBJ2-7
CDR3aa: CASSPFPSGRSYEQYF
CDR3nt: TGTGCCAGCAGCCCGTTCCCAAGCGGGAGGAGCTACGAGCAGTACTTC

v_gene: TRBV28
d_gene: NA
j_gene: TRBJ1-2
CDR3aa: CASTPGNGYTF
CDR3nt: TGTGCCAGCACCCCTGGCAATGGCTACACCTTC

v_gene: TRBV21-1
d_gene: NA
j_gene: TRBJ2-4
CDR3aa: CASSKTSGRDDRAPKNIQYF
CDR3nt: TGTGCCAGCAGCAAAACTAGCGGGAGGGATGACCGAGCACCCAAAAACATTCAGTACTTC

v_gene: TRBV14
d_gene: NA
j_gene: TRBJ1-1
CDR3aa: CASSQGSSGETFVRTEAFF
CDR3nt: TGTGCCAGCAGCCAAGGGTCCTCAGGGGAAACCTTCGTGAGAACTGAAGCTTTCTTT

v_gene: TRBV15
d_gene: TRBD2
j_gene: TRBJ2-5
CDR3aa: CATSMGGETQYF
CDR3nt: TGTGCCACCAGCATGGGGGGGGAGACCCAGTACTTC

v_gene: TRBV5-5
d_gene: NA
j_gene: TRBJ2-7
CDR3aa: CASSLAATSYEQYF
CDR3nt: TGTGCCAGCAGCTTGGCCGCGACTTCCTACGAGCAGTACTTC

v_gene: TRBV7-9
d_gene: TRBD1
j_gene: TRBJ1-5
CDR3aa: CASSLTGVNQPQHF
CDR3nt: TGTGCCAGCAGCTTAACAGGGGTGAATCAGCCCCAGCATTTT

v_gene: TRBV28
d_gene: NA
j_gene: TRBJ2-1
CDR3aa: CASSPSYGSNEQFF
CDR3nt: TGTGCCAGCAGTCCCTCATATGGTTCCAATGAGCAGTTCTTC

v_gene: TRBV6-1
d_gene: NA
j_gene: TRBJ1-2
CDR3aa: CASSVTAGTGRDYTF
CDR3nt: TGTGCCAGCAGTGTTACAGCCGGGACTGGGAGAGACTACACCTTC

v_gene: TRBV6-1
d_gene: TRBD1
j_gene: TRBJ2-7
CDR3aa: CASSNDRVPGEQYF
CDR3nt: TGTGCCAGCAGTAACGACAGGGTCCCTGGCGAGCAGTACTTC